These 18 T cell receptor beta chains were sequenced from one sample in a study of CD4+ T cells in melanoma. The data were produced by immunoSEQ multiplex PCR, yet TCRdb's version contains in-frame clones alone and is incomplete. The sample lists about 50,000 clones; roughly 87% were seen once. Sequencing was done on a sample of peripheral blood. Every receptor here comes from a human donor with melanoma.

The J gene is TRBJ2-1, the V gene TRBV2; no definite D call. CDR3 size: 17 residues. Trimming removed 0 bases from V and 0 bases from J, with 12 bases in between. Per germline, CDR1 SNHLY and CDR2 FYNNEI. The CDR3, as DNA: TGTGCCAGCAGTGAAGCTGCAGCCCCCTTCTCCTACAATGAGCAGTTCTTC. Its protein is CASSEAAAPFSYNEQFF.

This sequence joins TRBV14 and TRBJ2-1; 8 nucleotides align to TRBD1. V shed 6 bases, J shed 2 bases, and the junction held 6 bases outside the gene matches. The CDR3 contains 15 residues. From germline, CDR1 is SGHDN and CDR2 FVKESK. This chain's CDR3 is CASRQTGAAYNEQFF. The CDR3 DNA follows: TGTGCCAGCAGGCAGACAGGGGCCGCCTACAATGAGCAGTTCTTC.

The chain links TRBV5-1 to TRBJ2-5; 13 bases are a match to TRBD2. The trim removed 5 bases at V and 5 bases at J, leaving 12 bases unmatched. CDR1 and CDR2 from the germline V gene are SGHRS and YFSETQ. This CDR3 is built from 17 residues. The CDR3 here is CASRPGTSGAGLETQYF. Here the CDR3 DNA reads TGCGCCAGCAGGCCCGGGACTAGCGGGGCGGGGCTGGAGACCCAGTACTTC.

The chain links TRBV15 to TRBJ1-2; perhaps TRBD1 as D (6 bases). V shed 0 bases and J shed 0 bases, with 14 bases lying between them. The germline CDR1 and CDR2 sequences are LNHNV and YYDKDF (reference sequence). There are 17 residues in the CDR3. The CDR3 bases are TGTGCCACCAGCAGAGATTTGAAGGGGGTGACTAACTATGGCTACACCTTC. Encoded protein: CATSRDLKGVTNYGYTF.

This clone was seen once. V gene TRBV9 combines with J gene TRBJ1-4; D call uncertain. The CDR3 totals 15 residues. V dropped 0 bases and J dropped 7 bases, with 13 bases sitting between them. Germline assignment: CDR1 SGDLS and CDR2 YYNGEE. The CDR3 nucleotides are TGTGCCAGCAGCGTAGCGGACGGCCATAGTGAAAAACTGTTTTTT. It yields the protein CASSVADGHSEKLFF.

The gene calls are TRBV7-9 and TRBJ1-2, with D hard to call. Trimming shortened V by 3 bases and J by 2 bases, and 7 bases separated the two germline ends. Germline V gene sequence: CDR1 SEHNR, CDR2 FQNEAQ (reference sequence). The CDR3 is 13 amino acids. CDR3 protein: CASSLEGNYGYTF. CDR3 in DNA: TGTGCCAGCAGCTTGGAAGGGAACTATGGCTACACCTTC.

The chain carries TRBV10-3 and TRBJ2-7; TRBD1 matches 10 bases. With 6 bases clipped from V and 2 bases from J, the junction kept 4 bases outside the gene matches. This CDR3 is 14 amino acids long. Germline CDR1 and CDR2: ENHRY and SYGVKD. The CDR3 reads CAISGTGDPYEQYF. CDR3 nucleotide sequence: TGTGCCATCAGCGGGACAGGGGACCCCTACGAGCAGTACTTC.

The chain is built from TRBV6-6 and TRBJ2-7; TRBD1 is a possible D gene (6 bases). V shed 6 bases and J shed 0 bases, with 15 bases lying between them. Looked up from germline, CDR1 is MNHNY and CDR2 is SVGAGI (reference sequence). The CDR3 loop spans 15 amino acids. For the CDR3, the DNA is TGTGCCAGCAGCTTAGGGACATCGAGCTCCTACGAGCAGTACTTC. As protein: CASSLGTSSSYEQYF.

This chain connects TRBV4-1 to TRBJ1-5; 7 nucleotides match TRBD1. The ends lost 4 bases at V and 8 bases at J; junction bases unmatched: 5. CDR1 MGHRA and CDR2 YSYEKL come from the germline V gene. The CDR3 runs 13 residues. For the CDR3, the DNA is TGCGCCAGCAGCCGCAACAGGGGTGAGCCCCAGCATTTT. This translates into CASSRNRGEPQHF.

This chain links TRBV23-1 with TRBJ2-1, with D possibly TRBD1 on 6 matching bases. TRBV23-1 is an ORF for which the function is uncertain. The CDR3 spans 13 residues. V was trimmed by 2 bases and J by 8 bases, leaving 10 bases between them. This chain's CDR3 is CASSQRQVDEQFF. In DNA, the CDR3 is TGCGCCAGCAGTCAAAGACAGGTCGATGAGCAGTTCTTC.

The rearrangement joins TRBV9 to TRBJ2-1; TRBD1 might be the D (6 bases). Germline lookup yields CDR1 SGDLS and CDR2 YYNGEE. The germline V and J ends were trimmed by 3 bases and 1 base, with 11 bases remaining between them. CDR3 length: 15 amino acids. The DNA of the CDR3 is TGTGCCAGCAGCGCAGAAGGGGGTTCCTACAATGAGCAGTTCTTC. Residues: CASSAEGGSYNEQFF.

V usage is TRBV6-6 and J usage is TRBJ1-3; D unclear. V shed 4 bases and J shed 2 bases, with 6 bases lying between them. CDR1 and CDR2 from the germline V gene are MNHNY and SVGAGI (reference sequence). The length of the CDR3 is 13 residues. The CDR3 loop is CASSLDPGNTIYF. The CDR3 DNA reads as TGTGCCAGCAGTTTAGACCCTGGAAACACCATATATTTT.

The chain combines TRBV5-1 with TRBJ2-1; D unclear. This CDR3 has 12 residues. From germline, CDR1 is SGHRS and CDR2 YFSETQ. The V gene lost 8 bases and the J gene lost 6 bases, with 12 bases spanning the gap. The CDR3 coding sequence is TGCGCCAGTATGGGTATTGGCAATGAGCAGTTCTTC. This gives the protein CASMGIGNEQFF. The full variable domain, with the rest looked up from reference TRBV5-1 and TRBJ2-1, is KAGVTQTPRYLIKTRGQQVTLSCSPISGHRSVSWYQQTPGQGLQFLFEYFSETQRNKGNFPGRFSGRQFSNSRSEMNVSTLELGDSALYLCASMGIGNEQFFGPGTRLTVL.

This chain joins TRBV9 and TRBJ1-1, with D possibly matching TRBD1 (5 bases). Germline CDR1 and CDR2: SGDLS and YYNGEE. This CDR3 spans 15 amino acids. Trimming took 0 bases from V and 12 from J, leaving 21 bases between them. CDR3 sequence (DNA): TGTGCCAGCAGCGTAGGAGGGGCGGGAAACGCGATATCTTTCTTT. It encodes CASSVGGAGNAISFF.

This chain connects TRBV5-6 to TRBJ2-1; D remains unclear. Germline assignment: CDR1 SGHDT and CDR2 YYEEEE. The CDR3 length is 15 residues. Trimming pared 0 bases from V and 1 base from J, leaving 8 bases between. The DNA for the CDR3 is TGTGCCAGCAGCTTGGTAGAGAGATCCTACAATGAGCAGTTCTTC. It specifies CASSLVERSYNEQFF.

The rearrangement joins TRBV6-6 to TRBJ1-4; D is unresolved. Trimming took off 5 bases at V and 3 bases at J, with 13 bases between the two ends. CDR1 and CDR2 (germline): MNHNY, SVGAGI (reference sequence). The length of the CDR3 is 15 residues. The CDR3 is CASSILGRANEKLFF. CDR3 coding DNA: TGTGCCAGCAGTATATTGGGTAGAGCTAATGAAAAACTGTTTTTT.

This sequence joins TRBV25-1 and TRBJ2-1, with 8 bases lining up with TRBD1. The CDR3 totals 15 residues. Germline trimming cut 3 bases from V and 4 bases from J; bases unmatched to any gene: 5. The germline CDR1 and CDR2 sequences are MGHDK and SYGVNS. The CDR3 bases are TGTGCCAGCAGTGACCGGGACAGGACGTACAATGAGCAGTTCTTC. Its translation is CASSDRDRTYNEQFF.

The rearrangement joins TRBV19 to TRBJ2-7; D possibly matches TRBD1 or TRBD2 (5 bases each). Trimming shortened V by 6 bases and J by 5 bases, and 14 bases separated the two germline ends. Germline CDR1 LNHDA, CDR2 SQIVND (reference sequence). The CDR3 consists of 13 residues. Written as DNA, the CDR3 is TGTGCCAGTAGCAGCCCGCAGGGAGACGAGCAGTACTTC. It specifies CASSSPQGDEQYF.